This T cell receptor beta chain emerged from a study of T cell responses to AZD1222 COVID-19 vaccine. Study outcomes and limitations: Vaccination with two AZD1222 doses was followed by a rise in Spike-specific TCR breadth and depth. Sampling that yielded the repertoires occurred only after the peak T cell response. Among those given AZD1222, only 5 to 7 were seropositive at baseline.

V lost 10 bases to trimming and J lost 2 bases, with 17 bases between them. This CDR3 has 14 residues. Looked up from germline, CDR1 is MDHEN and CDR2 is SYDVKM. In the case of this clone: Its target is not known.

Measured with immunoSEQ multiplex PCR; TCRdb has only the in-frame clones, and not every one. This sample yields more than 50,000 clones, of which roughly nine tenths are seen a single time; 2% belongs to the top ten. Source: peripheral blood, taken on day 0 of AZD1222 vaccination. The sequence came from an adult in good health. The chain couples TRBV28 to TRBJ1-2, with TRBD1 as a possible D gene (6 bases). The DNA for the CDR3 is TGTGCCACCTACGCCTTGGGGGCCAACTATGGCTACACCTTC. Its translation: CATYALGANYGYTF.